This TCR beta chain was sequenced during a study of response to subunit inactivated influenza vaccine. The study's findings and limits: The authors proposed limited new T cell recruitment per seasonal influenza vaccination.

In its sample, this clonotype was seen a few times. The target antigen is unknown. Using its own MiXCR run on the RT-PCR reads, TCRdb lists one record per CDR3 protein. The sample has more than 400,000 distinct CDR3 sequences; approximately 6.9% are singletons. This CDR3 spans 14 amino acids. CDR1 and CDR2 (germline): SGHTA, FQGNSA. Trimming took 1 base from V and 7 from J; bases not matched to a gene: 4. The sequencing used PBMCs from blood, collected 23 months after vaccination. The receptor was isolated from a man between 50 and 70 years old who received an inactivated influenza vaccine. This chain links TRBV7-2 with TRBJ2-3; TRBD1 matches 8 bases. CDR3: CASSLVTGGNTQYF. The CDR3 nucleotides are TGTGCCAGCAGCTTAGTAACAGGGGGAAATACGCAGTATTTT.